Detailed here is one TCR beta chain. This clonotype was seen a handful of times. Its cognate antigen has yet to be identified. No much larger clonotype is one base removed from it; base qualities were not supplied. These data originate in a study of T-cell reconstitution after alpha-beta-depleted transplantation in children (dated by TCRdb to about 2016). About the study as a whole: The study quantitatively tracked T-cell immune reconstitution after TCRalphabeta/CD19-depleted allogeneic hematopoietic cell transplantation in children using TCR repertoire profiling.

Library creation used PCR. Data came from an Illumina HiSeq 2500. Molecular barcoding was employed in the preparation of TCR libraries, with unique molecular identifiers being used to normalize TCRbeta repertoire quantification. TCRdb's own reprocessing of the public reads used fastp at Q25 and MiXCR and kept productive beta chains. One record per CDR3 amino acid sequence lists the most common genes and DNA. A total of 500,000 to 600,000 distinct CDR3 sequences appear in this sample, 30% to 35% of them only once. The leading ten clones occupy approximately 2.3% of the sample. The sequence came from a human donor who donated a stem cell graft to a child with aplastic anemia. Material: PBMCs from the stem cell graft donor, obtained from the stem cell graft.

The nucleotide sequence is given as TGTGCCAGCAGCTTTTCCGGGCTCGAGCAGTACTTC. This yields the protein CASSFSGLEQYF. The chain couples TRBV7-2 to TRBJ2-7; the D gene remains uncertain. The CDR3 sequence holds 12 residues, the cysteine and phenylalanine included. Of all the DNA, just the CDR3 is kept, 36 bases in frame from base 1. V loses 3 bases of germline sequence and J loses 6 bases, and the interval between the two ends is 9 bases. Via the germline V gene, CDR1 is SGHTA and CDR2 FQGNSA.